The 20 T cell receptor beta chains in this list originate from one sample, sequenced in a study of T cell responses to AZD1222 COVID-19 vaccine. TCRdb keeps only in-frame clones here, not all; method: immunoSEQ multiplex PCR. Here the sample spans approximately 150,000 clones, 90% to 95% being singletons. Here the sequenced sample was peripheral blood, taken on day 0 of AZD1222 vaccination. The receptors shown here come from an adult in good health.

This chain joins TRBV2 and TRBJ1-4, with unresolved D. The V end was cut by 4 bases, the J end by 0 bases, with 12 bases between. Germline lookup yields CDR1 SNHLY and CDR2 FYNNEI. The CDR3 covers 16 residues. The CDR3 loop reads CASSVGQVTTNEKLFF. CDR3 DNA sequence: TGTGCCAGCAGTGTAGGGCAGGTCACAACTAATGAAAAACTGTTTTTT.

The chain has TRBV18 and TRBJ1-1, with D unresolved. The CDR3 has 13 residues. From germline, CDR1 is KGHSH and CDR2 LQKENI. V was cut by 3 bases and J by 1 base, with 6 bases left in between. CDR3 DNA sequence: TGTGCCAGCTCACCGATGGAGAACACTGAAGCTTTCTTT. This translates into CASSPMENTEAFF.

The chain combines TRBV25-1 with TRBJ1-5, with TRBD1 matching over 11 bases. J was trimmed by 5 bases and V by 4 bases; bases with no gene match: 4. The CDR3 spans 15 residues. Germline lookup yields CDR1 MGHDK and CDR2 SYGVNS. CDR3 DNA: TGTGCCAGCAGTGCCGGGACAGGGGGGCATCAGCCCCAGCATTTT. Its protein is CASSAGTGGHQPQHF.

This chain joins TRBV7-6 and TRBJ1-2, with TRBD1 matching 9 bases. This CDR3 has 19 amino acids. V dropped 0 bases and J dropped 1; count of bases not matched to a gene: 12. Looked up from germline, CDR1 is SGHVS and CDR2 is FNYEAQ. The CDR3 nucleotides read TGTGCCAGCAGCTTAGCTATATTCCGGACAGGGGCTTATAACTATGGCTACACCTTC. Protein sequence: CASSLAIFRTGAYNYGYTF.

The rearrangement joins TRBV11-2 to TRBJ2-1, with D unclear. CDR1 is SGHAT and CDR2 is FQNNGV in the germline V gene. Trimming took off 1 base at V and 4 bases at J, with 8 bases between the two ends. The CDR3 totals 14 residues. In DNA form, the CDR3 reads TGTGCCAGCAGCTTAGGGCCCGAATACAATGAGCAGTTCTTC. Translated, it gives CASSLGPEYNEQFF.

The chain recombines TRBV9 with TRBJ2-7; 13 bases are shared with TRBD2. Germline V lookup: CDR1 SGDLS, CDR2 YYNGEE. This CDR3 is built from 16 residues. The junction had 6 bases not matched to a gene; V was cut back by 4 bases and J by 2 bases. The CDR3 bases are TGTGCCAGCAGCCGGACTAGCGGGAGTATTCCCTACGAGCAGTACTTC. This translates into CASSRTSGSIPYEQYF.

The chain uses TRBV7-9 and TRBJ1-4; the D is unclear. V gave up 0 bases and J gave up 0 bases, with 11 bases separating them. Germline V gene sequence: CDR1 SEHNR, CDR2 FQNEAQ (reference sequence). CDR3 size: 17 residues. As DNA, the CDR3 is TGTGCCAGCAGCTTAGCGTTTCAGCTGTCAACTAATGAAAAACTGTTTTTT. It is translated as CASSLAFQLSTNEKLFF.

V gene TRBV4-2 combines with J gene TRBJ2-7; the D gene could be TRBD1 or TRBD2 (5 bases each). Deletions cut 8 bases from V and 2 bases from J, with 13 bases between. There are 13 residues in the CDR3. Germline CDR1 reads LGHNA; CDR2 reads YNFKEQ. CDR3 sequence reads: CASAAGAAYEQYF. The DNA for the CDR3 is TGTGCCAGCGCGGCCGGGGCCGCCTACGAGCAGTACTTC.

V gene TRBV7-9 combines with J gene TRBJ1-3; D is unclear. The CDR3 spans 11 residues. Germline lookup yields CDR1 SEHNR and CDR2 FQNEAQ (reference sequence). V was clipped by 4 bases and J by 7 bases, with 5 bases between them. The CDR3, as DNA: TGTGCCAGCAGCTGGGTGAACACCATATATTTT. Its translation: CASSWVNTIYF.

The rearrangement links TRBV7-2 to TRBJ1-4; 7 bases are shared with TRBD1. With 5 bases clipped from V and 2 bases from J, the junction kept 5 bases outside the gene matches. CDR3 length equals 15 residues. From germline, CDR1 is SGHTA and CDR2 FQGNSA. The CDR3 protein is CASSPTGDTNEKLFF. The CDR3 coding sequence is TGTGCCAGCAGCCCTACAGGGGACACTAATGAAAAACTGTTTTTT.

CDR3 residues: CASSRRTGGTDTQYF. CDR3 in DNA: TGTGCCAGCAGCCGCCGCACAGGGGGCACAGATACGCAGTATTTT. The chain carries TRBV7-3 and TRBJ2-3; TRBD1 aligns across 7 bases. Germline trimming cut 5 bases from V and 1 base from J; bases unmatched to any gene: 6. Germline loops: CDR1 SGHTA, CDR2 FQGTGA. CDR3 length equals 15 residues. The full variable domain, rest sourced from reference TRBV7-3 and TRBJ2-3, is GAGVSQTPSNKVTEKGKYVELRCDPISGHTALYWYRQSLGQGPEFLIYFQGTGAADDSGLPNDRFFAVRPEGSVSTLKIQRTERGDSAVYLCASSRRTGGTDTQYFGPGTRLTVL.

The J gene is TRBJ1-2, the V gene TRBV6-6, with 10 positions matching TRBD1. Germline V gives CDR1 MNHNY, CDR2 SVGAGI (reference sequence). V shed 5 bases, J shed 4 bases, and the junction held 13 bases outside the gene matches. The CDR3 length is 17 residues. CDR3 amino acids: CASSLGTGTGDIYGYTF. The CDR3 DNA follows: TGTGCCAGCAGTCTGGGGACCGGGACAGGGGACATCTATGGCTACACCTTC.

The J gene is TRBJ2-6, the V gene TRBV3-1 (or the pseudogene TRBV3-2); 9 nucleotides align to TRBD1. V shed 4 bases and J 2 bases; nucleotides not matched to a gene: 6. This CDR3 spans 17 amino acids. Germline values: CDR1 LGHDT, CDR2 YNNKEL (reference sequence). This chain's CDR3 is CASSRGGTGTGANVLTF. DNA of the CDR3: TGTGCCAGCAGCCGAGGCGGGACAGGGACTGGGGCCAACGTCCTGACTTTC.

The V and J genes are TRBV6-5 and TRBJ1-4; 7 bases agree with TRBD1. CDR3 length: 14 residues. V shed 8 bases and J 3 bases; nucleotides not matched to a gene: 6. Germline CDR1 and CDR2: MNHEY and SVGAGI. CDR3 bases: TGTGCCAGCGCTTGGGACAGTTCTAATGAAAAACTGTTTTTT. It translates to CASAWDSSNEKLFF.

Only a few counts were recorded for this clone. This chain connects TRBV2 to TRBJ2-3; 12 bases are a match to TRBD2. Per germline, CDR1 SNHLY and CDR2 FYNNEI. This CDR3 has 15 residues. The junction had 8 bases not matched to a gene; V was cut back by 9 bases and J by 4 bases. This CDR3 reads CARETSGGSSDTQYF. The CDR3 DNA sequence: TGTGCCAGAGAGACTAGCGGGGGTTCGTCAGATACGCAGTATTTT.

This chain uses TRBV6-5 with TRBJ2-1; D perhaps matches TRBD1 (5 bases). Trimming pared 2 bases from V and 8 bases from J, leaving 16 bases between. CDR3 length: 15 residues. In germline, CDR1 is MNHEY, CDR2 SVGAGI. The CDR3 sequence: CASSYMGPLQDEQFF. The CDR3 coding sequence is TGTGCCAGCAGTTACATGGGGCCTCTACAGGATGAGCAGTTCTTC.

The chain joins TRBV28 to TRBJ2-3; D gene unclear. V gave up 3 bases and J gave up 1 base, with 8 bases separating them. CDR3 size: 14 residues. The germline V gene encodes CDR1 MDHEN and CDR2 SYDVKM. The CDR3 nucleotides read TGTGCCAGCAGTTTTACCAGCGGCACAGATACGCAGTATTTT. Protein sequence: CASSFTSGTDTQYF.

The chain uses TRBV3-1 (or the pseudogene TRBV3-2) and TRBJ2-1; D not certain. Germline assignment: CDR1 LGHDT and CDR2 YNNKEL (reference sequence). Trimming removed 4 bases at V and 5 bases at J, with 6 bases between. CDR3 length equals 12 residues. The chain's CDR3 is CASSPSDNEQFF. CDR3 bases: TGTGCCAGCAGCCCATCCGACAATGAGCAGTTCTTC.

The genes are TRBV19 and TRBJ1-1; perhaps TRBD1 as D (5 bases). CDR1 and CDR2 from the germline V gene are LNHDA and SQIVND (reference sequence). Deletions cut 5 bases from V and 2 bases from J, with 9 bases between. The CDR3 extends over 13 amino acids. Written as DNA, the CDR3 is TGTGCCAGTAGTGGTCAGGGAAACACTGAAGCTTTCTTT. It encodes CASSGQGNTEAFF.

About this clone itself: Other nucleotide sequences in the sample specify the same CDR3. V usage is TRBV7-2 and J usage is TRBJ1-5; unclear D gene. Germline CDR1 reads SGHTA; CDR2 reads FQGNSA. Between the trimmed V and J ends, which lost 5 bases and 2 bases, there was a span of 7 bases. This CDR3 has 13 amino acids. CDR3: CASSPRGNQPQHF. The CDR3 DNA follows: TGTGCCAGCAGCCCTCGGGGCAATCAGCCCCAGCATTTT.